This T cell receptor beta chain derives from a study of T cells in Graves' hyperthyroidism and ophthalmopathy. Study conclusions and caveats: Blood also contained most expanded thyroid clonotypes above 0.001.

This clonotype has just a few counts. Its specificity is unknown. TCR beta CDR3 region amplification was performed from RNA transcripts. First-round RT-PCR with HTBI primers amplified the TCR CDR3 region. MiXCR was run by TCRdb on the multiplex PCR reads, yielding one entry per CDR3 protein. The sample holds under 700,000 distinct CDR3 sequences, 16% seen once. Stable Graves' hyperthyroidism denoted no ophthalmopathy progression over 18 months. Those patients with uncontrolled infection, other autoimmune disease, pregnancy or lactation were excluded. In making diagnoses, clinical symptoms, serum thyroxine and TRAb, thyroid ultrasound and orbital computed tomography were all used. Sequencing was performed on blood. This sequence originates from a woman aged 18-29 years with Graves' hyperthyroidism.

CDR3 coding DNA: TGTGCCAGTGGCAGGGAAGCCTACAATGAGCAGTTCTTC. Translated: CASGREAYNEQFF. The chain couples TRBV19 to TRBJ2-1, with a possible D match to TRBD1 (5 bases). There are 13 residues in the CDR3. V lost 8 bases and J 2 bases, leaving 10 bases between the germline ends. The germline gives CDR1 LNHDA, CDR2 SQIVND (reference sequence).